Below are 20 T cell receptor beta chains sequenced from a single sample in a study of blood T cell repertoires in COVID-19 (TCRdb year 2020). Libraries came from the immunoSEQ multiplex PCR assay. In TCRdb, the immuneACCESS table is reduced to in-frame sequences with V and J assigned. These tables do not hold every clone; where another copy was compared, an unresolved V gene accounts for under half, and the others remain unexplained. The sample profile shows 200,000 to 250,000 clones; 82% of them were found once. The ten largest make up 3% to 4% of the sample. Material: peripheral blood. All receptors come from a woman at least 80 years old with acute or convalescent COVID-19.

The chain is built from TRBV3-1 (or the pseudogene TRBV3-2) and TRBJ2-7; D is uncertain. Per germline, CDR1 LGHDT and CDR2 YNNKEL (reference sequence). V shed 4 bases and J shed 0 bases, with 13 bases lying between them. This CDR3 region has 15 residues. DNA of the CDR3: TGTGCCAGCAGCCCGATGGCCTCATCCTCCTACGAGCAGTACTTC. It translates to CASSPMASSSYEQYF.

CDR3 sequence (DNA): TGTGCCAGCTACCGGGACAGGGACACCGGGGAGCTGTTTTTT. This sequence encodes CASYRDRDTGELFF. This chain uses TRBV6-5 with TRBJ2-2, with TRBD1 matching over 9 bases. With V trimmed by 8 bases and J by 3 bases, 4 bases remained unmatched. The CDR3 totals 14 residues. Germline assignment: CDR1 MNHEY and CDR2 SVGAGI.

This clone was picked up one time. This rearrangement joins TRBV12-3 or TRBV12-4 to TRBJ2-7, with TRBD1 identical over 7 bases. This CDR3 is built from 13 residues. J was trimmed by 2 bases and V by 6 bases; bases with no gene match: 4. CDR3: CASRETGAYEQYF. CDR3 DNA: TGTGCCAGCAGGGAAACAGGGGCCTACGAGCAGTACTTC.

V gene TRBV3-1 (or the pseudogene TRBV3-2) combines with J gene TRBJ1-1; TRBD1 matches at 10 bases. The J segment lost 0 bases and the V segment lost 1 base, leaving 11 bases of the junction unmatched. The CDR3 sequence is 19 residues long. Germline V CDR1 and CDR2: LGHDT, YNNKEL (reference sequence). In DNA, the CDR3 is TGTGCCAGCAGCCAAGCAAGGGCGACAGGGGGCAGGATGAACACTGAAGCTTTCTTT. Translated: CASSQARATGGRMNTEAFF.

CDR3 region: CASSVPTGPGGYTF. CDR3 coding DNA: TGTGCCAGCAGTGTCCCGACAGGTCCCGGGGGCTACACCTTC. The V gene is TRBV28, the J gene TRBJ1-2, with D maybe TRBD1 (6 bases). The CDR3 consists of 14 residues. CDR1 and CDR2 (germline): MDHEN, SYDVKM. V dropped 5 bases and J dropped 8 bases, with 18 bases sitting between them.

This clone turned up a few times. The rearrangement links TRBV19 to TRBJ2-1, with D possibly being TRBD2 (6 bases). The germline V gene has CDR1 LNHDA and CDR2 SQIVND (reference sequence). Trimming left V 7 bases short and J 5 bases short, with 15 bases between. The CDR3 contains 14 residues. Written as DNA, the CDR3 is TGTGCCAGTATGGCCGGGACTTTCAACAATGAGCAGTTCTTC. It encodes CASMAGTFNNEQFF.

The chain carries TRBV28 and TRBJ1-5; maybe TRBD1 (5 bases). The CDR3 has 14 residues. CDR1 is MDHEN and CDR2 is SYDVKM in the germline V gene. Deletions cut 7 bases from V and 1 base from J, with 11 bases between. The CDR3 here is CASTSGGSNQPQHF. DNA for the CDR3: TGTGCCAGCACCTCGGGGGGAAGCAATCAGCCCCAGCATTTT.

This clone was found once. J is TRBJ1-1 and V is TRBV10-3; D possibly corresponds to TRBD1 (5 bases). Germline assignment: CDR1 ENHRY and CDR2 SYGVKD. The CDR3 runs to 12 residues. The germline V and J ends were trimmed by 3 bases and 6 bases, with 8 bases remaining between them. In DNA, the CDR3 is TGTGCCATCAGTGATGGAGGGGCTGAAGCTTTCTTT. It codes for CAISDGGAEAFF.

The CDR3 sequence: CASSQRGRETEAFF. The CDR3 region has the DNA TGTGCCAGCAGTCAAAGGGGGCGCGAGACTGAAGCTTTCTTT. This sequence joins TRBV6-6 and TRBJ1-1; TRBD1 matches at 7 bases. The CDR3 consists of 14 residues. Germline loops: CDR1 MNHNY, CDR2 SVGAGI (reference sequence). V lost 5 bases and J lost 5; bases outside the gene matches: 8.

The CDR3 protein is CASRPQGEEGNTIYF. The CDR3 region has the DNA TGTGCCAGCCGGCCCCAAGGGGAAGAAGGAAACACCATATATTTT. V gene TRBV9 combines with J gene TRBJ1-3, with TRBD1 as a possible D gene (5 bases). Trimming pared 7 bases from V and 4 bases from J, leaving 18 bases between. Germline values: CDR1 SGDLS, CDR2 YYNGEE. The CDR3 consists of 15 residues.

The CDR3: CASSQGAEDWRNTIYF. The CDR3 region has the DNA TGCGCCAGCAGCCAAGGGGCGGAGGACTGGAGAAACACCATATATTTT. The V gene is TRBV4-3, the J gene TRBJ1-3; no clear D gene. V shed 1 base and J shed 5 bases, with 15 bases lying between them. CDR1 LGHNA and CDR2 YSLEER come from the germline V gene. The CDR3 contains 16 residues.

This clone was picked up one time. The chain has TRBV4-3 and TRBJ2-1; 11 nucleotides match TRBD2. Germline CDR1 is LGHNA and CDR2 is YSLEER. The CDR3 is made up of 15 amino acids. V was pared by 4 bases and J by 5 bases, with 4 bases of the junction left unmatched. As DNA, the CDR3 is TGCGCCAGCAGCCTCCAGACTAGCGGGGACAATGAGCAGTTCTTC. Protein product: CASSLQTSGDNEQFF.

V is TRBV28 and J is TRBJ1-3; a possible D gene is TRBD1 (5 bases). There are 14 residues in the CDR3. The germline V and J ends were trimmed by 5 bases and 3 bases, with 11 bases remaining between them. Per the germline V gene, CDR1 is MDHEN and CDR2 is SYDVKM. The CDR3 bases are TGTGCCAGCAGTGGGCAGGGTGGTGGAAACACCATATATTTT. This translates into CASSGQGGGNTIYF.

V and J are TRBV15 and TRBJ1-5; the D is unclear. Germline-derived CDR1 and CDR2 are LNHNV and YYDKDF (reference sequence). The CDR3 is 16 residues long. Trimming pared 1 base from V and 0 bases from J, leaving 10 bases between. DNA for the CDR3: TGTGCCACCAGCAGAGCCCCCAGGTATAGCAATCAGCCCCAGCATTTT. Its translation is CATSRAPRYSNQPQHF. The entire variable domain, with the rest obtained from reference TRBV15 and TRBJ1-5, is as follows: DAMVIQNPRYQVTQFGKPVTLSCSQTLNHNVMYWYQQKSSQAPKLLFHYYDKDFNNEADTPDNFQSRRPNTSFCFLDIRSPGLGDTAMYLCATSRAPRYSNQPQHFGDGTRLSIL.

In regard to this clone: An end of the junction does not agree with germline; a read error may underlie this. The chain employs TRBV3-1 (or the pseudogene TRBV3-2) and TRBJ2-7, with D uncertain. Germline CDR1 is LGHDT and CDR2 is YNNKEL (reference sequence). This CDR3 region has 12 residues. The CDR3 coding sequence is TGTGCCAGCAGCCAAGCACCGTACGGGCAGTACTTC. It yields the protein CASSQAPYGQYF.

This chain connects TRBV9 to TRBJ1-3; no reliable D call. Germline-derived CDR1 and CDR2 are SGDLS and YYNGEE. V was trimmed by 1 base and J by 1 base, leaving 9 bases between them. This CDR3 is built from 15 residues. The DNA for the CDR3 is TGTGCCAGCAGCGTACTGCCCGGGTCTGGAAACACCATATATTTT. The encoded protein is CASSVLPGSGNTIYF.

This chain joins TRBV6-1 and TRBJ1-4; no clear D. CDR3 length equals 15 residues. Germline V gene data show CDR1 as MNHNS and CDR2 as SASEGT. The ends were cut back, 2 bases at V and 8 bases at J, with 15 bases in the middle. The CDR3 region has the DNA TGTGCCAGCAGTGAAAGTAGGCGGGTTCGGGAAAAACTGTTTTTT. It translates to CASSESRRVREKLFF.

The chain uses TRBV28 and TRBJ1-1, with D maybe TRBD1 (5 bases). The CDR3 consists of 12 residues. Germline V gene lookup returns CDR1 MDHEN and CDR2 SYDVKM. V lost 6 bases, J lost 10 bases, and 15 bases lay in between. CDR3: CASRPQTGGAFF. The CDR3 bases are TGTGCCAGCAGGCCCCAAACGGGGGGAGCTTTCTTT. Based on the CDR3 plus reference TRBV28 and TRBJ1-1, the full variable domain is DVKVTQSSRYLVKRTGEKVFLECVQDMDHENMFWYRQDPGLGLRLIYFSYDVKMKEKGDIPEGYSVSREKKERFSLILESASTNQTSMYLCASRPQTGGAFFGQGTRLTVV.

This sequence joins TRBV3-1 (or the pseudogene TRBV3-2) and TRBJ2-1, with D possibly matching TRBD1 (6 bases). This CDR3 contains 16 residues. V was clipped by 0 bases and J by 4 bases, with 13 bases between them. CDR1 and CDR2 (germline): LGHDT, YNNKEL (reference sequence). The CDR3 bases are TGTGCCAGCAGCCAAGATGGGGGCATAGGGTACAATGAGCAGTTCTTC. Translated: CASSQDGGIGYNEQFF.

This chain uses TRBV7-9 with TRBJ2-1; TRBD2 matches at 7 bases. V shed 4 bases, J shed 5 bases, and the junction held 11 bases outside the gene matches. This CDR3 has 16 residues. Germline-derived CDR1 and CDR2 are SEHNR and FQNEAQ (reference sequence). The CDR3 nucleotides are TGTGCCAGCAGCTCACGGGGAGGGACTCCAGACAATGAGCAGTTCTTC. Translation: CASSSRGGTPDNEQFF.